This T cell receptor (beta chain) appears in the sequencing data of a study of blood T cell repertoires in COVID-19. Looking at the study overall: Donors in the United States, Italy and Spain gave samples during acute or convalescent COVID-19. T cells, B-cell-depleted T cells, or PBMCs supplied cDNA or gDNA.

How the authors handled the data: The authors estimated nucleated cell counts from reference gene primer amplification. Sequencing was performed with immunoSEQ multiplex PCR; in TCRdb, only in-frame clones are kept and a portion is missing. V and J calls and clone size are as listed in that table; D and trimming were resolved from the DNA. The top ten clones hold around a quarter of a sample with approximately 89,000 clones, 75% to 85% of them seen once. After removal of 0 bases from V and 5 bases from J, the junction contained 3 bases not matched to a gene. Germline values: CDR1 MNHNS, CDR2 SASEGT. The CDR3 extends over 14 amino acids.

The chain has TRBV6-1 and TRBJ2-7, with 8 nucleotides matching TRBD2. This sequence originates from a man between 65 and 79 years old with acute or convalescent COVID-19. The sample was peripheral blood. The CDR3 spells CASSEASGNDEQYF. The DNA for the CDR3 is TGTGCCAGCAGTGAAGCTAGCGGGAACGACGAGCAGTACTTC.